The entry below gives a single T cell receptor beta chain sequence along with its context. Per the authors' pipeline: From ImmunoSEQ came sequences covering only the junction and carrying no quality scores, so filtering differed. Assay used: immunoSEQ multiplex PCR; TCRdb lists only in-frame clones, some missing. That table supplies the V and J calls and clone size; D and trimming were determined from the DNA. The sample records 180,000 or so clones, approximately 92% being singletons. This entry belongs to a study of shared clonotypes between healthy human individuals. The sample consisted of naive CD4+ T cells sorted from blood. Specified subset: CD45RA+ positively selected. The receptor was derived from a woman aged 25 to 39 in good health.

The CDR3 coding sequence is TGTGCCCGGGGGACCTCCGAAACTGGCGAGCAGTACTTC. This sequence encodes CARGTSETGEQYF. The chain recombines TRBV13 with TRBJ2-5; tentatively, D is TRBD2 (6 bases). The end of the DNA fits TRBJ2-7 better, so the J call may be wrong. The CDR3 sequence is 13 residues long. CDR1 is PRHDT and CDR2 is FYEKMQ in the germline V gene (reference sequence).